Below, 22 T cell receptor beta chains from the same sample are listed, as sequenced in a study of blood T cell repertoires in COVID-19. Profiled with immunoSEQ multiplex PCR; TCRdb holds only in-frame clones, not every one. The table has 60,000 to 65,000 clones, approximately 79% seen once. The sequenced sample was peripheral blood. The receptors originated from a woman at least 80 years old with active or convalescent COVID-19.

The chain is built from TRBV6-5 and TRBJ2-3, with 7 bases that match TRBD1. V lost 0 bases to trimming and J lost 2 bases; unmatched junction nucleotides: 5. Germline lookup yields CDR1 MNHEY and CDR2 SVGAGI. The length of the CDR3 is 16 residues. The CDR3 protein is CASSYSGTDFTDTQYF. In DNA, the CDR3 is TGTGCCAGCAGTTACTCGGGGACAGACTTCACAGATACGCAGTATTTT.

This clone was seen a few times. The chain uses TRBV2 and TRBJ2-5, with 7 bases fitting TRBD2. The germline V gene has CDR1 SNHLY and CDR2 FYNNEI. The CDR3 spans 15 residues. V shed 8 bases, J shed 1 base, and the junction held 10 bases outside the gene matches. Here the CDR3 DNA reads TGTGCCAGCCGGCGGCGGGGGAGGATCCAAGAGACCCAGTACTTC. Its protein product is CASRRRGRIQETQYF.

The DNA of the CDR3 is TGTGCCAGCAGTCAAAGACAGGGCTTCACCGGGGAGCTGTTTTTT. Its protein is CASSQRQGFTGELFF. The chain has TRBV7-7 and TRBJ2-2; 7 bases are a match to TRBD1. The CDR3 is 15 residues long. Germline loops: CDR1 SSHAT, CDR2 FNYEAQ (reference sequence). V was clipped by 6 bases and J by 4 bases; unmatched bases: 8.

The chain joins TRBV5-1 to TRBJ2-2; 11 bases match TRBD1. The CDR3 spans 15 residues. Germline V gene data show CDR1 as SGHRS and CDR2 as YFSETQ. The V segment lost 4 bases and the J segment 7 bases; nucleotides outside the gene matches: 6. Here the CDR3 DNA reads TGCGCCAGCAGCCTACGGACAGGGGGCATCGGGGAGCTGTTTTTT. Translating gives CASSLRTGGIGELFF.

V is TRBV13 and J is TRBJ2-4; possible D gene TRBD2, 5 bases. In germline, CDR1 is PRHDT, CDR2 FYEKMQ (reference sequence). The CDR3 runs to 13 residues. Trimming left V 7 bases short and J 0 bases short, with 7 bases between. CDR3 bases: TGTGCCAGCACCCGGGGAGCCAAAAACATTCAGTACTTC. It encodes CASTRGAKNIQYF.

The rearrangement links TRBV7-9 to TRBJ1-4, with D perhaps matching TRBD1 (6 bases). CDR3 length: 15 residues. V lost 0 bases and J lost 7, with 12 bases in between. The germline V gene has CDR1 SEHNR and CDR2 FQNEAQ (reference sequence). In DNA form, the CDR3 reads TGTGCCAGCAGCTTAGCGGGGCAGGGGACTGAAAAACTGTTTTTT. Its protein product is CASSLAGQGTEKLFF.

This clone showed up just a few times. The chain recombines TRBV7-9 with TRBJ2-7, with a weak D call TRBD1 (6 bases). From germline, CDR1 is SEHNR and CDR2 FQNEAQ (reference sequence). Trimming stripped 4 bases from V and 3 bases from J, with 16 bases between. This CDR3 has 15 residues. CDR3: CASSSKQGPLYEQYF. CDR3 in DNA: TGTGCCAGCAGCTCCAAACAGGGACCGCTCTACGAGCAGTACTTC.

The chain has TRBV2 and TRBJ2-2; 10 nucleotides agree with TRBD1. The CDR3 runs 15 residues. Germline V gene lookup returns CDR1 SNHLY and CDR2 FYNNEI. Germline trimming cut 6 bases from V and 7 bases from J; bases unmatched to any gene: 8. CDR3 nucleotide sequence: TGTGCCAGCAGATTGACAGGGGGCGGAGGCGGGGAGCTGTTTTTT. Residues: CASRLTGGGGGELFF.

In its sample, this clone was seen once. The V and J genes are TRBV2 and TRBJ1-6, with unresolved D. Between the trimmed V and J ends, which lost 0 bases and 10 bases, there was a span of 7 bases. Germline V gene lookup returns CDR1 SNHLY and CDR2 FYNNEI. The CDR3 runs to 13 residues. As DNA, the CDR3 is TGTGCCAGCAGTGAAGCAGTCAGATCACCCCTCCACTTT. Its protein is CASSEAVRSPLHF.

The chain links TRBV12-3 or TRBV12-4 to TRBJ1-2, with a tentative D call TRBD1 (6 bases). This CDR3 contains 13 residues. The ends were cut back, 3 bases at V and 5 bases at J, with 10 bases in the middle. CDR3 region: CASSLGHSYGYTF. The CDR3 nucleotides are TGTGCCAGCAGTTTGGGACACTCTTATGGCTACACCTTC.

This clone has just one count. This chain connects TRBV11-2 to TRBJ2-5; D not certain. Trimming took 0 bases from V and 5 from J, leaving 7 bases between them. CDR3 length equals 13 residues. CDR1 SGHAT and CDR2 FQNNGV come from the germline V gene. CDR3 nucleotides: TGTGCCAGCAGCTTAGAATTCCCGGAGACCCAGTACTTC. Translating gives CASSLEFPETQYF.

This chain links TRBV2 with TRBJ2-2; 9 nucleotides agree with TRBD1. Trimming at V came to 5 bases and at J to 4 bases, leaving 8 bases not matched to a gene. The germline V gene has CDR1 SNHLY and CDR2 FYNNEI. This CDR3 is built from 16 residues. Written as DNA, the CDR3 is TGTGCCAGCAGTTCCAGAAGACAGGGGGGCACCGGGGAGCTGTTTTTT. It specifies CASSSRRQGGTGELFF.

This clone was detected only once. This chain joins TRBV5-1 and TRBJ1-1; D possibly corresponds to TRBD1 (6 bases). V was pared by 0 bases and J by 4 bases, with 16 bases between. Germline V lookup: CDR1 SGHRS, CDR2 YFSETQ. This CDR3 region has 16 residues. This CDR3 is CASSLDVLGGATEAFF. CDR3 nucleotide sequence: TGCGCCAGCAGCTTGGATGTGTTAGGGGGGGCCACTGAAGCTTTCTTT.

This chain links TRBV5-1 with TRBJ2-7; no reliable D call. V lost 0 bases and J lost 6, with 13 bases in between. The CDR3 sequence is 14 residues long. CDR1 and CDR2 from the germline V gene are SGHRS and YFSETQ. The CDR3 coding sequence is TGCGCCAGCAGCTTGGAGTCCGGGTTCGGCGAGCAGTACTTC. Encoded protein: CASSLESGFGEQYF.

The chain carries TRBV27 and TRBJ1-2, with TRBD1 identical over 8 bases. V dropped 4 bases and J dropped 7; count of bases not matched to a gene: 8. Germline values: CDR1 MNHEY, CDR2 SMNVEV (reference sequence). This CDR3 contains 14 residues. In DNA, the CDR3 is TGTGCCAGCAGTTCGATGGACAGGGTCCGTGGCTACACCTTC. Its translation is CASSSMDRVRGYTF.

This clone has only one observation. V is TRBV10-3 and J is TRBJ2-7, with TRBD1 as a possible D gene (6 bases). The length of the CDR3 is 14 residues. Germline lookup yields CDR1 ENHRY and CDR2 SYGVKD. V shed 5 bases and J shed 4 bases, with 15 bases lying between them. CDR3 in DNA: TGTGCCATCAGTCAACAGGGTGCAATTTACGAGCAGTACTTC. It encodes CAISQQGAIYEQYF.

The gene calls are TRBV5-8 and TRBJ2-3, with D maybe TRBD1 (5 bases). CDR1 is SGHTS, CDR2 YDEGEE, per germline. The CDR3 has 13 amino acids. V gave up 5 bases and J gave up 4 bases, with 11 bases separating them. The DNA for the CDR3 is TGTGCCAGCAGGGGGCCGGTTGCAGATACGCAGTATTTT. Translated, it gives CASRGPVADTQYF.

This sequence joins TRBV9 and TRBJ2-3; TRBD2 aligns across 7 bases. In germline, CDR1 is SGDLS, CDR2 YYNGEE. There are 16 residues in the CDR3. The trim removed 4 bases at V and 1 base at J, leaving 9 bases unmatched. The CDR3 nucleotides are TGTGCCAGCAGCAGGAGAGTGGCGGGGGGCACAGATACGCAGTATTTT. It translates to CASSRRVAGGTDTQYF.

As DNA, the CDR3 is TGTGCCAGCAGCTTGATCGGGATGGCCGAGCAGTACTTC. Translated, it gives CASSLIGMAEQYF. The chain joins TRBV5-6 to TRBJ2-7; the D gene is possibly TRBD2 (5 bases). V lost 1 base and J lost 6, with 11 bases in between. Per germline, CDR1 SGHDT and CDR2 YYEEEE. The CDR3 length is 13 residues. The variable domain in full, with the rest retrieved from reference TRBV5-6 and TRBJ2-7, is DAGVTQSPTHLIKTRGQQVTLRCSPKSGHDTVSWYQQALGQGPQFIFQYYEEEERQRGNFPDRFSGHQFPNYSSELNVNALLLGDSALYLCASSLIGMAEQYFGPGTRLTVT.

The genes are TRBV9 and TRBJ2-5; 10 nucleotides match TRBD2. The trim removed 4 bases at V and 2 bases at J, leaving 2 bases unmatched. The germline CDR1 and CDR2 sequences are SGDLS and YYNGEE. This CDR3 spans 14 amino acids. CDR3 loop: CASSQAGGQETQYF. Here the CDR3 DNA reads TGTGCCAGCAGCCAAGCGGGGGGGCAAGAGACCCAGTACTTC.

This clone has only a few counts. J is TRBJ1-1 and V is TRBV7-9; TRBD1 matches at 10 bases. The CDR3 spans 15 residues. With 4 bases clipped from V and 4 bases from J, the junction kept 6 bases outside the gene matches. Per the germline V gene, CDR1 is SEHNR and CDR2 is FQNEAQ (reference sequence). Here the CDR3 DNA reads TGTGCCAGCAGCTATGGGACAGGGGTCACCACTGAAGCTTTCTTT. Translating gives CASSYGTGVTTEAFF.

J is TRBJ1-1 and V is TRBV19; TRBD1 is a possible D gene (6 bases). V shed 4 bases and J shed 5 bases, with 14 bases lying between them. Germline CDR1 LNHDA, CDR2 SQIVND (reference sequence). This CDR3 is 14 amino acids long. The CDR3 is CASSRQAQMTEAFF. In DNA, the CDR3 is TGTGCCAGTAGTAGACAGGCCCAAATGACTGAAGCTTTCTTT.